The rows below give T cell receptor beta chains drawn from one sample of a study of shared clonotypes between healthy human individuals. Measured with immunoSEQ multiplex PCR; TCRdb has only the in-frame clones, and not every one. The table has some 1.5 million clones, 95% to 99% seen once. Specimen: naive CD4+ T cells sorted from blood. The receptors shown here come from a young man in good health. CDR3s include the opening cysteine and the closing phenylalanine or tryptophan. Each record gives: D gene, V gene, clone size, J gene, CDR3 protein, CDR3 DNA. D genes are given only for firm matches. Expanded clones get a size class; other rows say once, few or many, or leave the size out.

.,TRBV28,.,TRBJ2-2,CATKSTNTGELFF,TGTGCCACCAAATCTACGAACACCGGGGAGCTGTTTTTT
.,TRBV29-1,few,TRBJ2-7,CSVGGSYEQYF,TGCAGCGTTGGAGGGAGCTACGAGCAGTACTTC
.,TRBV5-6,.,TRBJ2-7,CASSYWDITYEQYF,TGTGCCAGCAGTTACTGGGACATAACCTACGAGCAGTACTTC
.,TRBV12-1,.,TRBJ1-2,CASSFTEYGYTF,TGTGCCAGCAGCTTTACGGAGTATGGCTACACCTTC
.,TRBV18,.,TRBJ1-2,CASSPSRETNYGYTF,TGTGCCAGCTCACCGAGTCGGGAAACTAACTATGGCTACACCTTC
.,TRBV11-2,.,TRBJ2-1,CASSPTLAEVYNEQFF,TGTGCCAGCAGCCCGACTTTAGCGGAAGTCTACAATGAGCAGTTCTTC
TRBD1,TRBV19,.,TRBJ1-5,CASSPWETGGIQPQHF,TGTGCCAGTAGTCCCTGGGAGACAGGGGGGATTCAGCCCCAGCATTTT
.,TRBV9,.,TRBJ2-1,CASSVAGPSSSYNEQFF,TGTGCCAGCAGCGTAGCTGGGCCTTCGAGCTCCTACAATGAGCAGTTCTTC
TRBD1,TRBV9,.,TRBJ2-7,CASSVAGTAPSEQYF,TGTGCCAGCAGCGTAGCCGGGACAGCTCCTTCAGAGCAGTACTTC
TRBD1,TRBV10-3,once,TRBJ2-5,CAISESTGTAQETQYF,TGTGCCATCAGTGAGTCTACCGGGACAGCACAAGAGACCCAGTACTTC
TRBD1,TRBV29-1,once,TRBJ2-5,CSVDRGPETQYF,TGCAGCGTTGACAGGGGGCCAGAGACCCAGTACTTC
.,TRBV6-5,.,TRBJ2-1,CASSYFPSSYNEQFF,TGTGCCAGCAGTTACTTTCCGAGCTCCTACAATGAGCAGTTCTTC
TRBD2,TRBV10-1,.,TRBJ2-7,CASSRLAESYEQYF,TGCGCCAGCAGTAGGCTAGCGGAATCCTACGAGCAGTACTTC
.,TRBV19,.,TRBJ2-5,CASSIWGERETQYF,TGTGCCAGTAGTATTTGGGGGGAGCGGGAGACCCAGTACTTC
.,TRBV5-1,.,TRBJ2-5,CASSLAATGETQYF,TGCGCCAGCAGCTTGGCGGCCACAGGCGAGACCCAGTACTTC
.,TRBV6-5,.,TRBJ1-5,CASSPQGRGNQPQHF,TGTGCCAGCAGTCCACAGGGTCGGGGCAATCAGCCCCAGCATTTT
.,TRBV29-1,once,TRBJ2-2,CSARDSIGGELFF,TGCAGCGCGCGGGACTCAATTGGCGGGGAGCTGTTTTTT
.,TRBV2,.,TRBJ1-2,CASTWDGSTGGYTF,TGTGCCAGCACCTGGGACGGCTCTACGGGGGGCTACACCTTC
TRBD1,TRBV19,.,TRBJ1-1,CASIRQGNTEAFF,TGTGCCAGTATCCGACAGGGGAACACTGAAGCTTTCTTT
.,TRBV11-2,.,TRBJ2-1,CASSLGVGTTTYNEQFF,TGTGCCAGCAGCTTAGGGGTGGGGACCACTACCTACAATGAGCAGTTCTTC
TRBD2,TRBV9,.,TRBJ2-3,CASSVGGSGSYTQYF,TGTGCCAGCAGCGTAGGGGGTAGCGGGAGTTATACGCAGTATTTT
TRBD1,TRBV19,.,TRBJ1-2,CASRRLTGTYGYTF,TGTGCCAGTAGGAGACTGACAGGGACCTATGGCTACACCTTC
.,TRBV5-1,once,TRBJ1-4,CASSLGTNEKLFF,TGCGCCAGCAGCTTGGGCACAAATGAAAAACTGTTTTTT
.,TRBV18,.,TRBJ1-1,CASSPGNGENTEAFF,TGTGCCAGCTCACCGGGCAACGGAGAGAACACTGAAGCTTTCTTT
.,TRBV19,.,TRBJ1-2,CASTMGSYGYTF,TGTGCCAGTACCATGGGGTCTTATGGCTACACCTTC
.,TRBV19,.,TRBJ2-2,CASTKGRPGVNTGELFF,TGTGCCAGTACCAAAGGACGGCCGGGCGTGAACACCGGGGAGCTGTTTTTT
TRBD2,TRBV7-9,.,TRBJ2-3,CASSLQAGGRTDTQYF,TGTGCCAGCAGTCTCCAAGCGGGAGGGCGCACAGATACGCAGTATTTT